This is a list of T cell receptor beta chains from one sample in a study of T cell repertoires in cytomegalovirus infection. TCRdb redid the calling of the reads with MiXCR, one entry per CDR3 protein. Among fewer than 550,000 distinct CDR3 sequences listed, approximately 26% were seen once. Sequenced: PBMCs. All receptors derive from a human donor in good health (CMV status not recorded). Some clones in this sample may be carry-over from other donors' samples. Both conserved end residues are part of each CDR3. A D gene is named only where the DNA matches it firmly. Clone size is shown for a subset of rows, as once, few, many or a class of expanded clone.

CDR3	DNA	V	size	D	J
CASSQGTAVSYGYTF	TGTGCCAGCAGCCAAGGTACGGCAGTCTCCTATGGCTACACCTTC	TRBV3-1	-	-	TRBJ1-2
CASSELVGGNQPQHF	TGTGCCAGCAGTGAATTAGTAGGGGGGAATCAGCCCCAGCATTTT	TRBV6-1	few	-	TRBJ1-5
CASTYSLTGGTYGYTF	TGTGCCAGCACCTATAGTCTAACGGGGGGTACCTATGGCTACACCTTC	TRBV7-2	few	-	TRBJ1-2
CASSQLDGTSGRANTGELFF	TGCGCCAGCAGCCAATTAGACGGGACTAGCGGGAGGGCCAACACCGGGGAGCTGTTTTTT	TRBV4-3	-	TRBD2	TRBJ2-2
CASSRTGTTYNEQFF	TGTGCCAGCAGCCGAACCGGGACCACCTACAATGAGCAGTTCTTC	TRBV7-3	few	-	TRBJ2-1
CASSLHSGGRNEQFF	TGTGCCAGCAGTTTACATAGCGGAGGGAGGAATGAGCAGTTCTTC	TRBV28	few	-	TRBJ2-1
CASRLAGETQYF	TGTGCCAGCCGACTAGCGGGAGAGACCCAGTACTTC	TRBV7-2	medium-sized	TRBD2	TRBJ2-5
CASRRYGREVDEAFF	TGTGCCAGCCGGAGATATGGCAGGGAGGTTGATGAAGCTTTCTTT	TRBV2	once	-	TRBJ1-1
CASSRTGGSEAFF	TGTGCCAGCAGTAGGACAGGGGGCTCTGAAGCTTTCTTT	TRBV6-1	-	TRBD1	TRBJ1-1
CASSLNSLAGNTGELFF	TGTGCCAGCAGCTTAAACTCCCTAGCGGGAAACACCGGGGAGCTGTTTTTT	TRBV7-2	-	TRBD2	TRBJ2-2
CASSSGTGRYTF	TGTGCCAGCAGCTCCGGGACGGGACGCTACACCTTC	TRBV7-2	many	-	TRBJ1-2
CASSGGGGRRTGELFF	TGTGCCAGCAGCGGCGGGGGAGGCAGGCGCACCGGGGAGCTGTTTTTT	TRBV9	-	TRBD2	TRBJ2-2
CASSFSQGLGYTF	TGTGCCAGCAGTTTTTCCCAGGGGCTAGGCTACACCTTC	TRBV28	-	-	TRBJ1-2
CASSQDARTPAGEQYF	TGTGCCAGCAGCCAGGACGCTAGGACCCCGGCGGGGGAGCAGTACTTC	TRBV4-2	few	-	TRBJ2-7
CSASLGGRTLSYNEQFF	TGCAGTGCTAGTTTAGGTGGGAGGACCCTCTCCTACAATGAGCAGTTCTTC	TRBV20-1	-	-	TRBJ2-1
CASRGAHQETQYF	TGTGCCAGCAGGGGGGCACACCAAGAGACCCAGTACTTC	TRBV6-8	-	-	TRBJ2-5
CASSLRTSDTDTQYF	TGTGCCAGCAGCTTAAGGACCAGCGACACAGATACGCAGTATTTT	TRBV7-2	few	-	TRBJ2-3
CASSFPQTGNNEQFF	TGTGCCAGCAGCTTCCCCCAGACGGGCAACAATGAGCAGTTCTTC	TRBV7-3	many	-	TRBJ2-1
CASSTPVWIYNYGYTF	TGTGCCAGCAGTACCCCCGTCTGGATCTATAACTATGGCTACACCTTC	TRBV28	-	-	TRBJ1-2
CASSTRAVYNEQFF	TGTGCCAGCAGTACTAGGGCGGTTTACAATGAGCAGTTCTTC	TRBV12-3/TRBV12-4	few	-	TRBJ2-1
CASSLPSLETQYF	TGTGCCAGCAGCTTACCTAGCCTGGAGACCCAGTACTTC	TRBV11-3	-	-	TRBJ2-5
CASRIPRAVSTDTQYF	TGTGCCAGTAGGATACCTAGGGCGGTTAGCACAGATACGCAGTATTTT	TRBV19	few	-	TRBJ2-3
CASRGTSGNLYHSYNEQFF	TGTGCCAGCAGGGGGACTAGCGGGAACCTCTACCACTCCTACAATGAGCAGTTCTTC	TRBV6-2/TRBV6-3	few	TRBD2	TRBJ2-1
CASSLGFGNLNTGELFF	TGTGCCAGCAGCTTAGGGTTCGGAAACCTGAACACCGGGGAGCTGTTTTTT	TRBV7-3	-	-	TRBJ2-2
CASRPYPRAKASHNEQFF	TGTGCCAGCAGACCCTACCCCAGGGCCAAGGCCTCACACAATGAGCAGTTCTTC	TRBV6-2/TRBV6-3	few	-	TRBJ2-1
CSARSRVAWNEQFF	TGCAGTGCTAGAAGCCGGGTGGCGTGGAATGAGCAGTTCTTC	TRBV20-1	few	-	TRBJ2-1
CASSEGWQPNEKLFF	TGTGCCAGCAGTGAAGGGTGGCAGCCTAATGAAAAACTGTTTTTT	TRBV2	-	-	TRBJ1-4
CASSIRAGTYNEQFF	TGTGCCAGTAGTATCAGAGCGGGAACATACAATGAGCAGTTCTTC	TRBV19	-	TRBD2	TRBJ2-1
CAWSVGLAGFIEQFF	TGTGCCTGGAGTGTAGGGCTAGCGGGTTTTATTGAGCAGTTCTTC	TRBV30	-	TRBD2	TRBJ2-1
CASSLLGRPIDTEAFF	TGTGCCAGCAGCCTCTTGGGACGGCCTATCGACACTGAAGCTTTCTTT	TRBV6-1	few	-	TRBJ1-1
CASSFNSETGDYGYTF	TGTGCCAGCAGCTTTAACTCTGAGACAGGGGACTATGGCTACACCTTC	TRBV7-9	many	TRBD1	TRBJ1-2
CASSLYRVVSTEAFF	TGTGCCAGCAGCCTCTACAGGGTAGTTTCCACTGAAGCTTTCTTT	TRBV7-2	many	-	TRBJ1-1
CASSSLAGTDTQYF	TGTGCCAGCAGTAGCCTAGCGGGAACAGATACGCAGTATTTT	TRBV6-2/TRBV6-3	few	TRBD2	TRBJ2-3
CASSGGTSGASSYNEQFF	TGTGCCAGCAGTGGGGGGACTAGCGGGGCCAGCTCCTACAATGAGCAGTTCTTC	TRBV6-2/TRBV6-3	few	TRBD2	TRBJ2-1
CASSPPGGTNTEAFF	TGTGCCAGTAGTCCCCCTGGGGGGACGAACACTGAAGCTTTCTTT	TRBV19	-	-	TRBJ1-1
CASSAAGTSGKETQYF	TGTGCCAGTAGTGCCGCCGGGACTAGCGGGAAAGAGACCCAGTACTTC	TRBV19	few	TRBD2	TRBJ2-5
CASSIVENTEAFF	TGTGCCAGCAGTATTGTAGAGAACACTGAAGCTTTCTTT	TRBV27	-	-	TRBJ1-1
CATSEPRDYVPPDTQYF	TGTGCCACCAGTGAACCTCGGGACTACGTTCCCCCAGATACGCAGTATTTT	TRBV24-1	few	TRBD2	TRBJ2-3
CASSFGGRWGTDTQYF	TGTGCCAGCAGCTTCGGGGGGAGGTGGGGCACAGATACGCAGTATTTT	TRBV7-2	many	TRBD2	TRBJ2-3
CASSYLAGFVETQYF	TGTGCCAGCAGCTACTTAGCGGGATTCGTGGAGACCCAGTACTTC	TRBV7-2	few	TRBD2	TRBJ2-5
CASSLHRF	TGTGCCAGCAGCTTACACCGCTTC	TRBV7-9	few	-	TRBJ1-2
CASKPETGGLGGYTF	TGTGCCAGCAAACCGGAGACAGGGGGTTTGGGAGGCTACACCTTC	TRBV7-6	many	TRBD1	TRBJ1-2
CASTPGQGASGYTF	TGTGCCAGCACACCGGGACAGGGGGCTTCAGGCTACACCTTC	TRBV25-1	-	TRBD1	TRBJ1-2
CASSFNRDRGTQPQHF	TGTGCCAGCAGCTTCAACCGGGACCGGGGCACTCAGCCCCAGCATTTT	TRBV7-8	few	-	TRBJ1-5
CASSREWEGETQYF	TGTGCCAGCAGCCGCGAGTGGGAGGGAGAGACCCAGTACTTC	TRBV11-2	-	TRBD2	TRBJ2-5
CAISADRGRGGYTF	TGTGCCATCAGCGCGGACAGGGGGAGAGGTGGCTACACCTTC	TRBV10-3	-	TRBD1	TRBJ1-2
CASNSRGELFF	TGTGCCAGCAACTCCCGCGGGGAGCTGTTTTTT	TRBV6-2/TRBV6-3	-	-	TRBJ2-2
CASSSSTKSGQYF	TGTGCCAGCAGTTCATCGACAAAATCGGGGCAGTACTTC	TRBV28	-	-	TRBJ2-7
CASSHGLVFSYEQYF	TGTGCCAGCAGCCATGGACTAGTGTTCTCCTACGAGCAGTACTTC	TRBV28	-	TRBD2	TRBJ2-7
CASSSTTTLLEFF	TGTGCCAGCAGCTCCACGACGACTCTCTTGGAGTTCTTC	TRBV7-2	few	-	TRBJ2-1
CASTRRTNFFANTGELFF	TGTGCCAGTACTCGAAGGACAAACTTTTTCGCGAACACCGGGGAGCTGTTTTTT	TRBV19	-	-	TRBJ2-2
CASSFTGYTEAFF	TGTGCCAGCAGTTTTACAGGGTACACTGAAGCTTTCTTT	TRBV27	-	-	TRBJ1-1
CASSRDRVGTQYF	TGTGCCAGCAGCCGGGACAGGGTCGGGACCCAGTACTTC	TRBV7-2	few	TRBD1	TRBJ2-5